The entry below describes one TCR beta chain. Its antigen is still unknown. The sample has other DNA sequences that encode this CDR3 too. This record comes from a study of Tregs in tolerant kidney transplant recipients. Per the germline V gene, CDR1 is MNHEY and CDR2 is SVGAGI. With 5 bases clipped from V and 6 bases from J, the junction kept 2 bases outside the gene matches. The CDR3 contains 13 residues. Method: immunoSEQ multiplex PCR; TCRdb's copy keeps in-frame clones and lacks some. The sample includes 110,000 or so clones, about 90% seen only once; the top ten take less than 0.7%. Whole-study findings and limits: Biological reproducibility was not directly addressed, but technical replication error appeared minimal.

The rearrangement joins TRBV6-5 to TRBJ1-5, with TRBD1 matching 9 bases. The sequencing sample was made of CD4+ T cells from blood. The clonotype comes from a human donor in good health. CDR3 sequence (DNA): TGTGCCAGCAGTACAGGGGGCGGTCAGCCCCAGCATTTT. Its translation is CASSTGGGQPQHF.